This T cell receptor beta chain was retrieved from a study of blood T cell repertoires in COVID-19. Generated by immunoSEQ multiplex PCR, the TCRdb table keeps only in-frame clones and is missing some. The sample lists around 57,000 clones; 80% to 90% were seen once. The source is an elderly woman with active COVID-19. Sequenced sample: peripheral blood.

CDR3 bases: TGTGCCAGCAGTCCCGGGACAGGAATAGGCGGCTACACCTTC. Translated, it gives CASSPGTGIGGYTF. The V gene is TRBV6-4, the J gene TRBJ1-2, with TRBD1 matching 8 bases. V gave up 5 bases and J gave up 8 bases; unmatched junction bases: 10. Germline V gives CDR1 MRHNA, CDR2 SNTAGT. CDR3 length equals 14 residues.